This T cell receptor beta chain stems from a study of T-cell memory formation after mild COVID-19 (dated by TCRdb to the early 2020s). Turning to the overall study: TCR sequence clusters from the two donors were found to be largely donor specific. The cohort was made up of two young adult volunteers, one female and one male, who were previously healthy. In two donors, T-cell clones that expanded and contracted after mild COVID-19 were followed by sequencing TCRalpha and TCRbeta repertoires longitudinally.

The study at large found these results: Balanced CD4/CD8 phenotypes were observed for clones contracting from day 15 to 85, whereas a bias towards CD4+ was observed for a second wave of clones expanding from day 15 to 37. The study included only a couple of mild cases, and larger cohorts that include severe cases with pre-infection samples were judged to be necessary. Contracting CD4+ clones were found mainly in CM and EM memory subsets, while CD8+ clones were enriched in EMRA. Some responding clones were detected in pre-infection memory, suggesting pre-existing cross-reactive memory T cells joined the SARS-CoV-2 response. SARS-CoV-2 specificity was not confirmed for the second-wave clones peaking on day 37.

CDR3 length: 12 amino acids, cysteine to phenylalanine. The DNA shown is the 36-base CDR3, in frame from base 1. V and J lose 6 bases and 2 bases, and a span of 7 bases separates them. Ficoll-Paque density gradient centrifugation was used to isolate PBMCs. The instrument was an Illumina NovaSeq 6000. Using 5'RACE with constant-segment primers, TCRalpha and TCRbeta cDNA libraries were constructed, with sample barcodes and unique molecular identifiers added in the process. RNA was extracted from every sample with Trizol reagent. The libraries were amplified in two PCR steps, and the second step added a second sample barcode and Illumina TruSeq adapters. Sequencing of libraries was performed on an Illumina NovaSeq with 2 x 150 bp paired-end reads. The authors' pipeline ran thus. Reads were demultiplexed and collapsed into UMI-guided consensus sequences with migec v1.2.7. Using mixcr v2.1.11, the UMI consensuses were aligned to TRA and TRB V and J templates and assembled into clonotypes. Expanded or contracted clonotypes were those called significant by both edgeR and NoisET, with noise models trained on biological replicates. edgeR calls used a false discovery rate-adjusted p below 0.01 and a log2 fold-change threshold of 1. PCA with hierarchical clustering of max-normalized trajectories of the 1000 most abundant clonotypes was used as exploratory dynamics analysis. The CD4 or CD8 phenotype of responding clones was assigned using the separately sequenced CD4+ and CD8+ repertoires. The public reads were run again by TCRdb, first through fastp at Q25 and then through MiXCR, and only productive beta chains were kept. Identical CDR3 proteins give one entry, which carries the most common genes and DNA. For this entry, the V and J calls and clone size follow TCRdb and not the study's own pipeline. The table for this sample lists roughly 130,000 distinct CDR3 sequences; approximately 15% of them were counted only once. The ten largest account for approximately 5% of the sample.

A remark on this clonotype: Its binding antigen is unknown. No quality values exist for individual bases; no much larger clone is one base distant.

The TCR was taken from a man aged 18 to 29 who had mild COVID-19 (a few samples of this study predate the infection). The sample titles of this study are shuffled in the database, so cell type and time point are left out; the donor was told from shared clones. The rearranged chain carries TRBV12-3 or TRBV12-4 and TRBJ1-2; no D segment can be confidently identified. Sequencing was done on a sample of PBMCs or a T cell subset sorted from them (not recorded which). The CDR3 corresponds to CASSFQNYGYTF. The sequence in DNA is TGTGCCAGCAGCTTTCAGAACTATGGCTACACCTTC.